The T cell receptor (beta chain) under discussion was sequenced for a study of cytomegalovirus exposure and HLA in healthy donors. Turning to the study itself: A prior analysis found roughly 100 million unique TCR beta sequences from around 180 million T cells.

Whole-study findings and limits: Common viral pathogens (according to a later analysis) appeared linked to several of the most significant clusters.

As to this clone: Antigen: not known.

The CDR3 contains 15 residues. The germline CDR1 and CDR2 sequences are SGHVS and FQNEAQ. J was trimmed by 2 bases and V by 1 base; bases with no gene match: 3. Both 60 Vbeta primers and 13 Jbeta primers went into the PCR. The repertoire was sequenced with immunoSEQ multiplex PCR; TCRdb's copy has only in-frame clones and lacks some. The sample carries approximately 100,000 clones, roughly 86% recorded once. The chain links TRBV7-8 to TRBJ2-7; 9 nucleotides align to TRBD1. Material for sequencing was PBMCs. The sequence was obtained from a man aged 30-40 years in good health and CMV-seropositive. This chain's CDR3 is CASSLGWTGAYEQYF. CDR3 coding DNA: TGTGCCAGCAGCTTAGGATGGACAGGGGCCTACGAGCAGTACTTC.